One sample yielded the 27 T cell receptor beta chains listed below, sequenced in a study of T cell repertoires in cytomegalovirus infection. MiXCR, run by TCRdb on the reads, gives a single entry per CDR3 protein. The sample contains a few hundred thousand distinct CDR3 sequences, 25% of which appear only once. Their cognate antigens are unknown. This specimen consisted of cultured PBMCs, obtained from culture after CMV antigen stimulation. The receptors were gathered from a human donor in good health (CMV status not recorded). Some clones in this sample may be carry-over from other donors' samples.

Note on this clonotype: One end of the junction varies from germline; a read error may be responsible. The rearrangement joins TRBV19 to TRBJ2-7, with a possible D match to TRBD1 (6 bases). Germline assignment: CDR1 LNHDA and CDR2 SQIVND (reference sequence). The CDR3 consists of 17 residues. The CDR3 nucleotides read TGTGCCAGTAGTATGGGGGCCCAAGGGGTCTACTCCAACGAGCAGTACTTC. Translated: CASSMGAQGVYSNEQYF.

This clonotype has more than one count but fewer than ten. The chain links TRBV6-2 or TRBV6-3 to TRBJ1-5; the D is unclear. Trimming took off 10 bases at V and 3 bases at J, with 16 bases between the two ends. The CDR3 extends over 14 amino acids. From germline, CDR1 is MNHEY and CDR2 SVGEGT. The CDR3 DNA reads TGTGCCACCAGATACGTGGGAGTCAATCAGCCCCAGCATTTT. It is translated as CATRYVGVNQPQHF.

This clonotype was seen a few times. The gene calls are TRBV28 and TRBJ2-5, with TRBD1 identical over 7 bases. Germline lookup yields CDR1 MDHEN and CDR2 SYDVKM. The length of the CDR3 is 14 residues. With V trimmed by 5 bases and J by 1 base, 4 bases remained unmatched. CDR3 protein: CASSTWTGQETQYF. CDR3 DNA sequence: TGTGCCAGCAGTACCTGGACAGGCCAAGAGACCCAGTACTTC. Based on the CDR3 plus reference TRBV28 and TRBJ2-5, the full variable domain is DVKVTQSSRYLVKRTGEKVFLECVQDMDHENMFWYRQDPGLGLRLIYFSYDVKMKEKGDIPEGYSVSREKKERFSLILESASTNQTSMYLCASSTWTGQETQYFGPGTRLLVL.

The chain is built from TRBV4-3 and TRBJ2-5; D is unclear. Germline V gene lookup returns CDR1 LGHNA and CDR2 YSLEER. V lost 0 bases to trimming and J lost 2 bases, with 10 bases between them. This CDR3 region has 15 residues. The CDR3 nucleotides read TGCGCCAGCAGCCAAGAGGGCGACCGGCAAGAGACCCAGTACTTC. Protein product: CASSQEGDRQETQYF.

A remark on this clonotype: The conserved phenylalanine or tryptophan is not found at the CDR3 terminus, so this likely reflects a read error. V and J are TRBV18 and TRBJ2-1, with a weak D call TRBD2 (6 bases). The germline CDR1 and CDR2 sequences are KGHSH and LQKENI. This CDR3 contains 15 residues. V gave up 3 bases and J gave up 3 bases, with 12 bases separating them. The CDR3 spells CASSPPGLRYNEQFY. The CDR3, as DNA: TGTGCCAGCTCACCCCCGGGACTCCGCTACAATGAGCAGTTCTAC.

This clonotype was detected once. The rearrangement uses TRBV19 and TRBJ2-6; TRBD1 matches 7 bases. The CDR3 has 19 residues. Per germline, CDR1 LNHDA and CDR2 SQIVND (reference sequence). V shed 1 base and J 0 bases; nucleotides not matched to a gene: 9. CDR3 coding DNA: TGTGCCAGTAGTATAGCTAGGACAGGAATTGACTCTGGGGCCAACGTCCTGACTTTC. Encoded protein: CASSIARTGIDSGANVLTF.

The chain has TRBV6-6 and TRBJ1-5; D is uncertain. Germline V lookup: CDR1 MNHNY, CDR2 SVGAGI (reference sequence). The CDR3 runs 13 residues. Trimming shortened V by 6 bases and J by 2 bases, and 8 bases separated the two germline ends. CDR3 coding DNA: TGTGCCAGCAGGGGATTGGGCAATCAGCCCCAGCATTTT. It yields the protein CASRGLGNQPQHF.

A single count supports this clonotype. The chain has TRBV19 and TRBJ2-3, with TRBD2 matching over 9 bases. CDR1 and CDR2 from the germline V gene are LNHDA and SQIVND (reference sequence). J lost 10 bases, V lost 3 bases, and 11 bases had no gene match. CDR3 length: 15 amino acids. CDR3 sequence (DNA): TGTGCCAGTAGTATGGATAGCGGGAGATCAAAAGCGCAGTATTTT. Translated: CASSMDSGRSKAQYF.

V usage is TRBV27 and J usage is TRBJ1-2; D remains unclear. Trimming pared 6 bases from V and 5 bases from J, leaving 13 bases between. This CDR3 is built from 13 residues. The V gene's germline CDR1 is MNHEY and CDR2 SMNVEV (reference sequence). The CDR3 region is CASSRSALYGYTF. The CDR3, as DNA: TGTGCCAGCAGCCGTAGCGCCCTTTATGGCTACACCTTC.

There are many counts of this clonotype. The rearrangement links TRBV7-2 to TRBJ1-1; a possible D gene is TRBD1 (6 bases). With 3 bases removed from V and 1 base from J, the gap between germline ends came to 9 bases. The germline CDR1 and CDR2 sequences are SGHTA and FQGNSA. CDR3 length equals 14 residues. CDR3 sequence (DNA): TGTGCCAGCAGCTTTGGACAGACGAACACTGAAGCTTTCTTT. Its protein product is CASSFGQTNTEAFF.

This clonotype was observed a handful of times. The chain's CDR3 is CASSLAAGNTGELFF. CDR3 DNA sequence: TGTGCCAGCAGCTTAGCGGCAGGAAACACCGGGGAGCTGTTTTTT. The V gene is TRBV7-2, the J gene TRBJ2-2; D call uncertain. Germline values: CDR1 SGHTA, CDR2 FQGNSA. The CDR3 contains 15 residues. V lost 0 bases to trimming and J lost 2 bases, with 7 bases between them.

This chain links TRBV4-2 with TRBJ2-5; D might be TRBD2 (6 bases). Trimming removed 3 bases at V and 5 bases at J, with 16 bases between. Germline loops: CDR1 LGHNA, CDR2 YNFKEQ. The CDR3 covers 15 residues. CDR3 sequence (DNA): TGTGCCAGCAGCCAGACATCACTAGCTCACGAGACCCAGTACTTC. Translating gives CASSQTSLAHETQYF.

This clonotype was seen only a few times. This rearrangement joins TRBV7-8 to TRBJ1-6; D is unresolved. With 1 base removed from V and 5 bases from J, the gap between germline ends came to 9 bases. The CDR3 sequence is 15 residues long. CDR1 and CDR2 from the germline V gene are SGHVS and FQNEAQ. The CDR3 sequence is CASSLGGHHNSPLHF. The CDR3 nucleotides are TGTGCCAGCAGCTTAGGCGGGCACCATAATTCACCCCTCCACTTT. Variable domain in full (rest from reference TRBV7-8 and TRBJ1-6): GAGVSQSPRYKVAKRGQDVALRCDPISGHVSLFWYQQALGQGPEFLTYFQNEAQLDKSGLPSDRFFAERPEGSVSTLKIQRTQQEDSAVYLCASSLGGHHNSPLHFGNGTRLTVT.

Only a few counts were recorded for this clonotype. The chain combines TRBV24-1 with TRBJ1-1; possible D gene TRBD1, 5 bases. The ends were cut back, 8 bases at V and 3 bases at J, with 18 bases in the middle. From germline, CDR1 is KGHDR and CDR2 SFDVKD. The CDR3 extends over 15 amino acids. The CDR3 protein is CATKVYPGHHTEAFF. Here the CDR3 DNA reads TGTGCCACCAAAGTATACCCAGGGCACCACACTGAAGCTTTCTTT.

The chain joins TRBV6-1 to TRBJ2-7; D possibly corresponds to TRBD1 (5 bases). The V end lost 7 bases, the J end lost 3 bases, and 13 bases lay between the germline ends. The CDR3 covers 13 residues. Germline V lookup: CDR1 MNHNS, CDR2 SASEGT. CDR3 bases: TGTGCCAGCAACCAGGACATAGACTACGAGCAGTACTTC. It yields the protein CASNQDIDYEQYF.

This clonotype was recorded at least ten times. This chain joins TRBV29-1 and TRBJ2-6, with TRBD1 matching 7 bases. From germline, CDR1 is SQVTM and CDR2 ANQGSEA. V lost 6 bases and J lost 4; bases outside the gene matches: 6. The CDR3 totals 14 residues. CDR3 DNA sequence: TGCAGCGTCACAGGGGAATCGGGGGCCAACGTCCTGACTTTC. Translated, it gives CSVTGESGANVLTF. The full variable domain, in which reference TRBV29-1 and TRBJ2-6 provide the parts outside the CDR3, is SAVISQKPSRDICQRGTSLTIQCQVDSQVTMMFWYRQQPGQSLTLIATANQGSEATYESGFVIDKFPISRPNLTFSTLTVSNMSPEDSSIYLCSVTGESGANVLTFGAGSRLTVL.

The rearrangement joins TRBV4-3 to TRBJ1-5; 7 bases are a match to TRBD1. After removal of 1 base from V and 7 bases from J, the junction contained 7 bases not matched to a gene. Germline V gene data show CDR1 as LGHNA and CDR2 as YSLEER. The CDR3 is made up of 15 amino acids. Written as DNA, the CDR3 is TGCGCCAGCAGCCAAGGACAGGGACGGGGGCAGCCCCAGCATTTT. Translating gives CASSQGQGRGQPQHF.

The V and J genes are TRBV15 and TRBJ2-1; maybe TRBD2 (6 bases). The CDR3 has 14 residues. V shed 3 bases and J shed 3 bases, with 9 bases lying between them. Germline loops: CDR1 LNHNV, CDR2 YYDKDF (reference sequence). The CDR3 bases are TGTGCCACCAGCAGGGACGGGGGCTACAATGAGCAGTTCTTC. Translation: CATSRDGGYNEQFF.

The V call is TRBV7-9, the J call TRBJ1-5; tentative D call: TRBD1 (6 bases). Per germline, CDR1 SEHNR and CDR2 FQNEAQ (reference sequence). V lost 5 bases and J lost 4, with 15 bases in between. This CDR3 region has 15 residues. CDR3 sequence reads: CASSPVGGENQPQHF. The CDR3 bases are TGTGCCAGCAGCCCAGTAGGGGGGGAAAATCAGCCCCAGCATTTT.

In DNA form, the CDR3 reads TGTGCCAGCAGTTTACTCGGACAGGGGGGGATGGGGATAGCCAAAAACATTCAGTACTTC. Amino acid sequence: CASSLLGQGGMGIAKNIQYF. The genes are TRBV28 and TRBJ2-4; 10 bases match TRBD1. This CDR3 is 20 amino acids long. The ends lost 2 bases at V and 0 bases at J; junction bases unmatched: 13. Germline V lookup: CDR1 MDHEN, CDR2 SYDVKM.

This clonotype showed up just once. The chain uses TRBV2 and TRBJ2-1; TRBD2 matches 12 bases. CDR3 length: 16 amino acids. The V gene's germline CDR1 is SNHLY and CDR2 FYNNEI. With 1 base clipped from V and 6 bases from J, the junction kept 4 bases outside the gene matches. CDR3 sequence: CASSEVTSGRGNEQFF. CDR3 DNA sequence: TGTGCCAGCAGTGAAGTGACTAGCGGGAGAGGCAATGAGCAGTTCTTC. The complete variable domain, with remaining parts taken from reference TRBV2 and TRBJ2-1, reads EPEVTQTPSHQVTQMGQEVILRCVPISNHLYFYWYRQILGQKVEFLVSFYNNEISEKSEIFDDQFSVERPDGSNFTLKIRSTKLEDSAMYFCASSEVTSGRGNEQFFGPGTRLTVL.

This chain links TRBV4-3 with TRBJ1-4, with TRBD1 matching over 7 bases. This CDR3 is 16 amino acids long. Germline assignment: CDR1 LGHNA and CDR2 YSLEER. V lost 3 bases, J lost 6 bases, and 10 bases stayed unmatched. CDR3 DNA sequence: TGCGCCAGCAGCCAGTATACAGGGGCCCTCGATGAAAAACTGTTTTTT. Translation gives CASSQYTGALDEKLFF.

At least ten counts were recorded for this clonotype. The CDR3 nucleotides are TGTGCCAGCAGTCCTCGGACAGGGGCCCTAAACACTGAAGCTTTCTTT. Its protein product is CASSPRTGALNTEAFF. The chain employs TRBV12-3 or TRBV12-4 and TRBJ1-1; 9 bases align to TRBD1. Unmatched junction bases numbered 9, after V lost 5 bases and J lost 2 bases. The CDR3 is 16 amino acids.

V is TRBV5-4 and J is TRBJ2-5, with D tentatively TRBD2 (7 bases). The CDR3 has 15 residues. The germline CDR1 and CDR2 sequences are SGHNT and YYREEE (reference sequence). Trimming left V 0 bases short and J 4 bases short, with 13 bases between. CDR3 nucleotides: TGTGCCAGCAGCTTGGAGGGGGTAGCGGGAGAGACCCAGTACTTC. As protein: CASSLEGVAGETQYF. The full variable domain, in which reference TRBV5-4 and TRBJ2-5 provide the parts outside the CDR3, is ETGVTQSPTHLIKTRGQQVTLRCSSQSGHNTVSWYQQALGQGPQFIFQYYREEENGRGNFPPRFSGLQFPNYSSELNVNALELDDSALYLCASSLEGVAGETQYFGPGTRLLVL.

The chain employs TRBV10-3 and TRBJ1-1; 9 bases are shared with TRBD1. Per germline, CDR1 ENHRY and CDR2 SYGVKD. The junction had 14 bases not matched to a gene; V was cut back by 4 bases and J by 5 bases. The CDR3 runs to 17 residues. The CDR3 loop reads CAISGSGTGRLRTEAFF. The CDR3 DNA reads TGTGCCATCAGTGGCTCCGGGACAGGGAGGTTAAGGACTGAAGCTTTCTTT.

This clonotype was observed a few times. V usage is TRBV10-3 and J usage is TRBJ2-7; 14 nucleotides align to TRBD2. The J segment lost 4 bases and the V segment lost 11 bases, leaving 7 bases of the junction unmatched. This CDR3 contains 14 residues. Germline values: CDR1 ENHRY, CDR2 SYGVKD. The CDR3 region is CAAVGTSGSYEQYF. The CDR3 DNA sequence: TGTGCCGCCGTGGGGACTAGCGGGAGTTACGAGCAGTACTTC.

This clonotype has at least ten counts. The V gene is TRBV5-4, the J gene TRBJ2-1; the D gene is possibly TRBD1 (5 bases). Trimming removed 2 bases from V and 0 bases from J, with 9 bases in between. The CDR3 consists of 15 residues. Germline CDR1 and CDR2: SGHNT and YYREEE (reference sequence). The CDR3 is CASSLGQGSYNEQFF. CDR3 in DNA: TGTGCCAGCAGCTTAGGGCAGGGCTCCTACAATGAGCAGTTCTTC. The whole variable domain, remainder taken from reference TRBV5-4 and TRBJ2-1, is ETGVTQSPTHLIKTRGQQVTLRCSSQSGHNTVSWYQQALGQGPQFIFQYYREEENGRGNFPPRFSGLQFPNYSSELNVNALELDDSALYLCASSLGQGSYNEQFFGPGTRLTVL.